The 31 T cell receptor beta chains reported below all come from one sample, sequenced in a study of T-cell reconstitution after alpha-beta-depleted transplantation in children. Unique molecular identifiers were used in preparing the TCRbeta library. In TCRdb, the PCR reads were re-called with MiXCR into one record per CDR3 protein. The table shows about a million distinct CDR3 sequences, with around 30% occurring only once. Source: PBMCs, mostly from graft donor cells, taken 360 days after TCRalphabeta/CD19-depleted stem cell transplant. These receptors were obtained from a boy in the first two years of life who had a stem cell transplant for SCID, so the T cells may come from the graft donor.

The chain employs TRBV15 and TRBJ1-2; D ambiguous. Per germline, CDR1 LNHNV and CDR2 YYDKDF (reference sequence). The CDR3 runs to 12 residues. V shed 3 bases and J shed 3 bases, with 5 bases lying between them. CDR3 nucleotide sequence: TGTGCCACCAGCAGTCAGTACTATGGCTACACCTTC. As protein: CATSSQYYGYTF.

This sequence joins TRBV5-1 and TRBJ2-7; D ambiguous. This CDR3 is built from 14 residues. CDR1 and CDR2 (germline): SGHRS, YFSETQ. V lost 4 bases, J lost 2 bases, and 13 bases lay in between. In nucleotides, the CDR3 is TGCGCCAGCAGCCCTGGTCCCAATCCCTACGAGCAGTACTTC. Translated, it gives CASSPGPNPYEQYF.

This clonotype was observed many times. The chain has TRBV4-3 and TRBJ2-1, with 8 positions matching TRBD1. V gave up 3 bases and J gave up 7 bases; unmatched junction bases: 14. CDR1 and CDR2 (germline): LGHNA, YSLEER. CDR3 length: 17 amino acids. The CDR3 DNA reads as TGCGCCAGCAGCCACCCCTCGGACAGGGCCAGTATAAATGAGCAGTTCTTC. Translation: CASSHPSDRASINEQFF.

This clonotype was detected only a few times. V and J are TRBV6-6 and TRBJ1-1, with no clear D. Germline V gene sequence: CDR1 MNHNY, CDR2 SVGAGI (reference sequence). The CDR3 is 12 residues long. Trimming cost V 6 bases and J 1 base, with 6 bases left between them. CDR3 sequence (DNA): TGTGCCAGCAGCAAAAAGAACACTGAAGCTTTCTTT. Its protein product is CASSKKNTEAFF.

This clonotype was counted between two and nine times. This chain links TRBV4-2 with TRBJ1-1, with D possibly matching TRBD1 (5 bases). V was shortened by 2 bases and J by 3 bases, with 13 bases between the two germline ends. This CDR3 region has 15 residues. Germline CDR1 LGHNA, CDR2 YNFKEQ. The CDR3 reads CASSQPFQGDTEAFF. CDR3 nucleotides: TGTGCCAGCAGCCAACCCTTCCAGGGAGACACTGAAGCTTTCTTT.

A note on this clonotype: The junction differs from germline at one of its ends, possibly a read error. This chain uses TRBV6-1 with TRBJ2-3; D possibly corresponds to TRBD1 (6 bases). The CDR3 sequence is 13 residues long. The germline gives CDR1 MNHNS, CDR2 SASEGT. CDR3 protein: CASSANRAGRFLF. In nucleotides, the CDR3 is TGTGCCAGCAGTGCCAACAGGGCTGGAAGGTTTCTTTTT.

This clonotype was counted once. The chain combines TRBV19 with TRBJ2-1; D gene uncertain. The germline V gene encodes CDR1 LNHDA and CDR2 SQIVND (reference sequence). The CDR3 extends over 15 amino acids. Trimming stripped 7 bases from V and 4 bases from J, with 17 bases between. The CDR3 loop is CASTERVQTYNEQFF. The CDR3 DNA reads TGTGCCAGTACCGAAAGGGTACAGACTTACAATGAGCAGTTCTTC.

The chain couples TRBV7-2 to TRBJ2-2; 10 bases map to TRBD2. Per germline, CDR1 SGHTA and CDR2 FQGNSA. V was clipped by 2 bases and J by 6 bases; unmatched bases: 9. The CDR3 sequence is 17 residues long. CDR3: CASSLWVAGGSAGELFF. The CDR3 nucleotides are TGTGCCAGCAGCTTATGGGTAGCGGGGGGTTCGGCCGGGGAGCTGTTTTTT.

The genes are TRBV4-2 and TRBJ2-2, with 9 nucleotides matching TRBD1. Germline V gives CDR1 LGHNA, CDR2 YNFKEQ. The CDR3 sequence is 15 residues long. The J segment lost 7 bases and the V segment lost 4 bases, leaving 7 bases of the junction unmatched. The CDR3 sequence: CASSPLQGAIGELFF. The CDR3, as DNA: TGTGCCAGCAGCCCGTTACAGGGGGCAATCGGGGAGCTGTTTTTT.

In this sample, this clonotype turned up many times. The chain recombines TRBV20-1 with TRBJ1-1; D gene ambiguous. The germline gives CDR1 DFQATT, CDR2 SNEGSKA (reference sequence). Trimming pared 1 base from V and 0 bases from J, leaving 3 bases between. CDR3 length equals 12 residues. The CDR3 region has the DNA TGCAGTGCTAGAGGGGTGAACACTGAAGCTTTCTTT. The encoded protein is CSARGVNTEAFF.

This sequence joins TRBV10-3 and TRBJ2-1; D unresolved. The CDR3 sequence is 13 residues long. Germline V gives CDR1 ENHRY, CDR2 SYGVKD. V lost 2 bases to trimming and J lost 6 bases, with 8 bases between them. CDR3 region: CAISEGSRNEQFF. The CDR3 DNA reads TGTGCCATCAGTGAGGGCAGCCGCAATGAGCAGTTCTTC.

This clonotype was detected a few times. The chain employs TRBV6-2 or TRBV6-3 and TRBJ2-1, with a weak D call TRBD2 (6 bases). The CDR3 is 18 amino acids. V was clipped by 0 bases and J by 0 bases, with 15 bases between them. The germline V gene has CDR1 MNHEY and CDR2 SVGEGT. The CDR3 reads CASSYSLGVGGSYNEQFF. CDR3 sequence (DNA): TGTGCCAGCAGTTACTCCTTAGGAGTGGGGGGCTCCTACAATGAGCAGTTCTTC.

V usage is TRBV20-1 and J usage is TRBJ2-5; 7 nucleotides match TRBD1. V shed 1 base, J shed 9 bases, and the junction held 5 bases outside the gene matches. This CDR3 contains 12 residues. The V gene's germline CDR1 is DFQATT and CDR2 SNEGSKA (reference sequence). The CDR3 reads CSARGPTGPQYF. The DNA for the CDR3 is TGCAGTGCTAGAGGTCCGACAGGGCCCCAGTACTTC.

This rearrangement joins TRBV3-1 to TRBJ2-3; TRBD2 aligns across 7 bases. The germline V gene has CDR1 LGHDT and CDR2 YNNKEL (reference sequence). CDR3 size: 17 residues. V shed 1 base and J 2 bases; nucleotides not matched to a gene: 9. CDR3 DNA: TGTGCCAGCAGCCAAGGAATCCGGGACTATCTCACAGATACGCAGTATTTT. Its translation is CASSQGIRDYLTDTQYF.

This clonotype was found a few times. The rearrangement links TRBV20-1 to TRBJ2-2; 7 bases align to TRBD1. This CDR3 region has 15 residues. Germline trimming cut 0 bases from V and 7 bases from J; bases unmatched to any gene: 8. CDR1 and CDR2 (germline): DFQATT, SNEGSKA (reference sequence). The CDR3 loop is CSARDGWPGGGELFF. DNA for the CDR3: TGCAGTGCTAGAGATGGGTGGCCAGGGGGCGGGGAGCTGTTTTTT.

The V call is TRBV20-1, the J call TRBJ1-5; D is unclear. The germline V gene has CDR1 DFQATT and CDR2 SNEGSKA (reference sequence). Trimming cost V 3 bases and J 5 bases, with 14 bases left between them. This CDR3 has 14 residues. The CDR3 protein is CSASLAAADQPQHF. CDR3 DNA: TGCAGTGCTAGTTTGGCAGCTGCGGATCAGCCCCAGCATTTT.

V usage is TRBV5-1 and J usage is TRBJ1-1; D is perhaps TRBD1 (6 bases). This CDR3 contains 12 residues. The ends were cut back, 2 bases at V and 6 bases at J, with 8 bases in the middle. CDR1 and CDR2 from the germline V gene are SGHRS and YFSETQ. The CDR3 is CASSFSGAEAFF. In DNA form, the CDR3 reads TGCGCCAGCAGCTTCTCAGGGGCTGAAGCTTTCTTT.

V is TRBV18 and J is TRBJ2-1; no definite D call. The V gene lost 10 bases and the J gene lost 8 bases, with 9 bases spanning the gap. Germline lookup yields CDR1 KGHSH and CDR2 LQKENI. This CDR3 has 10 residues. Here the CDR3 reads CATPQDEQFF. The CDR3 DNA follows: TGTGCCACCCCCCAGGATGAGCAGTTCTTC.

In this sample, this clonotype turned up once. The chain couples TRBV12-3 or TRBV12-4 to TRBJ2-7; 8 bases line up with TRBD1. V dropped 5 bases and J dropped 6; count of bases not matched to a gene: 9. The CDR3 is made up of 14 amino acids. DNA of the CDR3: TGTGCCAGCAGTCCGGACAGGGCTACGGGCGAGCAGTACTTC. Its protein is CASSPDRATGEQYF.

This clonotype appeared many times. The chain uses TRBV29-1 and TRBJ2-1, with D perhaps TRBD2 (6 bases). The CDR3 sequence is 12 residues long. The germline CDR1 and CDR2 sequences are SQVTM and ANQGSEA. The V and J ends lost 2 bases and 6 bases respectively, with 8 bases between them. DNA for the CDR3: TGCAGCGTTGAATACGGGGGCAATGAGCAGTTCTTC. Amino acids: CSVEYGGNEQFF.

The chain couples TRBV4-1 to TRBJ2-1; 9 bases fit TRBD1. This CDR3 has 15 amino acids. Germline CDR1 and CDR2: MGHRA and YSYEKL. Germline trimming cut 4 bases from V and 10 bases from J; bases unmatched to any gene: 11. CDR3 protein: CASSPLGTGRSEQFF. The CDR3 DNA follows: TGCGCCAGCAGCCCCCTCGGGACAGGGAGATCGGAGCAGTTCTTC.

This clonotype has a count of ten or more. This chain links TRBV5-1 with TRBJ2-3; D ambiguous. There are 14 residues in the CDR3. Germline-derived CDR1 and CDR2 are SGHRS and YFSETQ. V was pared by 2 bases and J by 2 bases, with 9 bases between. The CDR3 reads CASSFSVITDTQYF. The CDR3 nucleotides read TGCGCCAGCAGCTTTAGTGTCATCACAGATACGCAGTATTTT.

This clonotype came up a few times. The V gene is TRBV5-5, the J gene TRBJ1-5; 7 bases align to TRBD1. V dropped 2 bases and J dropped 4; count of bases not matched to a gene: 9. CDR1 is SGHKS and CDR2 is YYEKEE in the germline V gene (reference sequence). The CDR3 contains 16 residues. The CDR3 region is CASSFTPGQKNQPQHF. The CDR3 DNA is TGTGCCAGCAGCTTTACGCCGGGACAGAAAAATCAGCCCCAGCATTTT.

This clonotype was detected only a few times. The CDR3 DNA is TGTGCCAGCATTCTCGGAGGGGGGGAAAACTATGGCTACACCTTC. It encodes CASILGGGENYGYTF. V and J are TRBV28 and TRBJ1-2; possibly TRBD1 for D (6 bases). V lost 7 bases and J 2 bases, leaving 17 bases between the germline ends. CDR3 length: 15 amino acids. Per germline, CDR1 MDHEN and CDR2 SYDVKM.

This chain connects TRBV5-1 to TRBJ2-7, with TRBD2 as a possible D gene (6 bases). Germline CDR1 is SGHRS and CDR2 is YFSETQ. V dropped 4 bases and J dropped 6 bases, with 14 bases sitting between them. The CDR3 extends over 13 amino acids. DNA of the CDR3: TGCGCCAGCAGCCTGATGATGGGGGGCGAGCAGTACTTC. Its protein product is CASSLMMGGEQYF.

This clonotype has only a few counts. The chain recombines TRBV7-3 with TRBJ2-1; TRBD1 is a possible D gene (5 bases). Per germline, CDR1 SGHTA and CDR2 FQGTGA. V was clipped by 1 base and J by 7 bases, with 17 bases between them. The CDR3 consists of 16 residues. DNA of the CDR3: TGTGCCAGCAGCTTAAAAGGGCAGGGTGGGAAAAATGAGCAGTTCTTC. It codes for CASSLKGQGGKNEQFF.

This clonotype came up a few times. The chain links TRBV12-3 or TRBV12-4 to TRBJ2-1, with 10 bases matching TRBD2. With V trimmed by 6 bases and J by 7 bases, 9 bases remained unmatched. The CDR3 loop spans 15 amino acids. The CDR3 bases are TGTGCCAGCAGCCTTAGCGGGGGGAGAGGGAATGAGCAGTTCTTC. It translates to CASSLSGGRGNEQFF.

Only a few counts were recorded for this clonotype. The chain combines TRBV6-5 with TRBJ2-1; 7 bases align to TRBD1. The CDR3 consists of 19 residues. Germline loops: CDR1 MNHEY, CDR2 SVGAGI. V shed 0 bases and J 1 base; nucleotides not matched to a gene: 12. This CDR3 is CASSYSRRRGHWSYNEQFF. The DNA of the CDR3 is TGTGCCAGCAGTTACTCTCGTCGAAGGGGGCATTGGTCCTACAATGAGCAGTTCTTC.

This CDR3 reads CASSLGTQNEQFF. CDR3 nucleotides: TGTGCCAGCAGCTTAGGGACACAGAATGAGCAGTTCTTC. The J gene is TRBJ2-1, the V gene TRBV11-2, with D possibly being TRBD1 (5 bases). The V gene's germline CDR1 is SGHAT and CDR2 FQNNGV. The CDR3 totals 13 residues. V lost 1 base and J lost 7, with 8 bases in between.

This clonotype was seen only once. This chain joins TRBV20-1 and TRBJ1-5, with D possibly TRBD1 on 5 matching bases. CDR3 length: 16 residues. CDR1 and CDR2 from the germline V gene are DFQATT and SNEGSKA (reference sequence). V was shortened by 0 bases and J by 2 bases, with 14 bases between the two germline ends. In DNA form, the CDR3 reads TGCAGTGCTAGAGATCCGAGGGGCAGGGGCAATCAGCCCCAGCATTTT. It translates to CSARDPRGRGNQPQHF.

This clonotype appeared a single time. The chain carries TRBV7-7 and TRBJ2-5; D uncertain. Looked up from germline, CDR1 is SSHAT and CDR2 is FNYEAQ (reference sequence). V lost 5 bases and J lost 2, with 15 bases in between. This CDR3 has 15 residues. CDR3 sequence: CASSPDGNRQETQYF. CDR3 DNA sequence: TGTGCCAGCAGCCCCGACGGAAATCGTCAAGAGACCCAGTACTTC.